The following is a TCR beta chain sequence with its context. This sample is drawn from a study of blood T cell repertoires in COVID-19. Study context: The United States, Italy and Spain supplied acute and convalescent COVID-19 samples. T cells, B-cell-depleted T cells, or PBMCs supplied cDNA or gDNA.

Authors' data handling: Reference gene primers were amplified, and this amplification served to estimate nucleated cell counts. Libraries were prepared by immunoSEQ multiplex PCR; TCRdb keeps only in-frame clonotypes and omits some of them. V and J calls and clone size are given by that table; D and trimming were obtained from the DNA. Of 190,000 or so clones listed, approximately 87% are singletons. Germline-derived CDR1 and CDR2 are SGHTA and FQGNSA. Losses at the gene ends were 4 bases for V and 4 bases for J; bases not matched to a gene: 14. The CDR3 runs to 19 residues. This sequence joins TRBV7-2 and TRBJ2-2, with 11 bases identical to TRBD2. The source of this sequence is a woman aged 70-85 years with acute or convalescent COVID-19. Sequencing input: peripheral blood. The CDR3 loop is CASSSRLAGGLGGTGELFF. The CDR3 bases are TGTGCCAGCAGCTCTAGGCTAGCGGGAGGCCTGGGAGGCACCGGGGAGCTGTTTTTT.